Shown below are 32 T cell receptor beta chains from a single sample sequenced in a study of blood T cell repertoires in COVID-19. The table came from immunoSEQ multiplex PCR; TCRdb's copy has only in-frame clones and leaves some out. The table lists 250,000 to 300,000 clones, approximately 88% of them singletons. Source material: peripheral blood. These receptors were collected from a woman aged 25 to 39 who had recovered from COVID-19.

This clone showed up just once. The chain links TRBV5-4 to TRBJ1-3; TRBD1 agrees at 7 bases. With 4 bases clipped from V and 7 bases from J, the junction kept 14 bases outside the gene matches. CDR1 is SGHNT, CDR2 YYREEE, per germline (reference sequence). CDR3 length equals 16 residues. The CDR3 DNA is TGTGCCAGCAGCCCCGGGATGACAGGGAACCGGAACACCATATATTTT. This translates into CASSPGMTGNRNTIYF.

A few counts support this clone. This chain joins TRBV4-3 and TRBJ1-2; a weak D match, TRBD1 (6 bases). CDR3 length: 14 amino acids. Germline lookup yields CDR1 LGHNA and CDR2 YSLEER. Trimming left V 2 bases short and J 1 base short, with 8 bases between. The chain's CDR3 is CASSQHRVNYGYTF. The DNA for the CDR3 is TGCGCCAGCAGCCAACACAGGGTTAACTATGGCTACACCTTC.

The V gene is TRBV27, the J gene TRBJ1-4; D possibly corresponds to TRBD1 (6 bases). Germline V gene data show CDR1 as MNHEY and CDR2 as SMNVEV (reference sequence). The CDR3 length is 16 residues. Trimming cost V 5 bases and J 0 bases, with 13 bases left between them. The CDR3, as DNA: TGTGCCAGCAGTCCCCCGGGACAATCAACTAATGAAAAACTGTTTTTT. Its protein is CASSPPGQSTNEKLFF.

The V and J genes are TRBV18 and TRBJ1-2, with TRBD1 matching over 8 bases. J lost 6 bases, V lost 3 bases, and 6 bases had no gene match. The CDR3 runs 14 residues. Germline CDR1 and CDR2: KGHSH and LQKENI. CDR3 DNA: TGTGCCAGCTCACCGGGGACAGGAGAGAATGGCTACACCTTC. This encodes CASSPGTGENGYTF.

The chain carries TRBV3-1 (or the pseudogene TRBV3-2) and TRBJ2-5; 10 positions agree with TRBD2. This CDR3 spans 15 amino acids. Germline loops: CDR1 LGHDT, CDR2 YNNKEL (reference sequence). V lost 1 base to trimming and J lost 5 bases; unmatched junction nucleotides: 4. CDR3 in DNA: TGTGCCAGCAGCCAAGTAGCGGGGGGCTGGGAGACCCAGTACTTC. Protein: CASSQVAGGWETQYF.

V and J are TRBV7-9 and TRBJ2-4; 16 bases are shared with TRBD2. With 0 bases clipped from V and 9 bases from J, the junction kept 5 bases outside the gene matches. This CDR3 contains 17 residues. Germline V lookup: CDR1 SEHNR, CDR2 FQNEAQ (reference sequence). The CDR3 DNA is TGTGCCAGCAGCTTAGCTCCGGGACTAGCGGGGGGGCGCATTCAGTACTTC. Translation gives CASSLAPGLAGGRIQYF.

This clone was seen just once. The rearrangement uses TRBV7-2 and TRBJ1-1; perhaps TRBD1 as D (6 bases). This CDR3 region has 13 residues. Germline values: CDR1 SGHTA, CDR2 FQGNSA. The V end was cut by 8 bases, the J end by 4 bases, with 14 bases between. Written as DNA, the CDR3 is TGTGCCAGCGGATCGCAGGGGATCACTGAAGCTTTCTTT. It yields the protein CASGSQGITEAFF.

This clone was seen once. The identical CDR3 is also encoded by other nucleotide sequences in the sample. The CDR3 here is CASSLGTGGYEQYF. CDR3 in DNA: TGTGCCAGCAGCTTAGGTACAGGGGGCTACGAGCAGTACTTC. The chain joins TRBV11-2 to TRBJ2-7, with 8 bases lining up with TRBD1. Unmatched junction bases numbered 2, after V lost 1 base and J lost 3 bases. The CDR3 consists of 14 residues. Germline lookup yields CDR1 SGHAT and CDR2 FQNNGV.

In this sample, this clone turned up a few times. This chain connects TRBV13 to TRBJ1-2; the D gene is possibly TRBD1 (6 bases). V lost 0 bases to trimming and J lost 8 bases, with 10 bases between them. In germline, CDR1 is PRHDT, CDR2 FYEKMQ (reference sequence). This CDR3 region has 13 residues. CDR3: CASSLGQGNGYTF. In nucleotides, the CDR3 is TGTGCCAGCAGCTTAGGGCAGGGGAACGGCTACACCTTC.

The chain is built from TRBV29-1 and TRBJ1-5, with TRBD1 matching over 9 bases. From germline, CDR1 is SQVTM and CDR2 ANQGSEA. The trim removed 5 bases at V and 7 bases at J, leaving 9 bases unmatched. The CDR3 runs to 14 residues. The CDR3 spells CSVIQGAQGQPQHF. The CDR3 DNA reads as TGCAGCGTTATACAGGGGGCGCAGGGGCAGCCCCAGCATTTT.

The chain links TRBV7-3 to TRBJ1-1; weak D call: TRBD1 (5 bases). The CDR3 totals 13 residues. V shed 5 bases and J shed 1 base, with 8 bases lying between them. Germline CDR1 SGHTA, CDR2 FQGTGA. The CDR3 here is CASSRGGNTEAFF. CDR3 in DNA: TGTGCCAGCAGCAGGGGTGGGAACACTGAAGCTTTCTTT.

V and J are TRBV6-1 and TRBJ1-2; 7 bases match TRBD1. The CDR3 extends over 17 amino acids. The ends lost 0 bases at V and 1 base at J; junction bases unmatched: 8. Germline assignment: CDR1 MNHNS and CDR2 SASEGT. This chain's CDR3 is CASSEARQGVGNYGYTF. CDR3 DNA: TGTGCCAGCAGTGAAGCGAGACAGGGCGTGGGTAACTATGGCTACACCTTC.

The chain employs TRBV19 and TRBJ2-2, with D tentatively TRBD2 (6 bases). Germline V gene data show CDR1 as LNHDA and CDR2 as SQIVND (reference sequence). Trimming shortened V by 3 bases and J by 7 bases, and 18 bases separated the two germline ends. This CDR3 comprises 16 residues. This CDR3 reads CASSMGRGLTIGELFF. The CDR3 bases are TGTGCCAGTAGTATGGGCCGCGGACTAACTATCGGGGAGCTGTTTTTT.

The V gene is TRBV2, the J gene TRBJ1-2; TRBD1 agrees at 8 bases. The CDR3 has 14 residues. CDR1 and CDR2 from the germline V gene are SNHLY and FYNNEI. The ends lost 4 bases at V and 8 bases at J; junction bases unmatched: 9. In DNA, the CDR3 is TGTGCCAGCAGTGCCGAATCGACAGGGGTCGGCTACACCTTC. Translated: CASSAESTGVGYTF.

The rearrangement joins TRBV5-4 to TRBJ1-2; 7 bases align to TRBD1. Germline lookup yields CDR1 SGHNT and CDR2 YYREEE (reference sequence). Germline trimming cut 4 bases from V and 4 bases from J; bases unmatched to any gene: 4. This CDR3 comprises 13 residues. In DNA, the CDR3 is TGTGCCAGCAGCCAGGGACAGACCTATGGCTACACCTTC. As protein: CASSQGQTYGYTF.

The chain is built from TRBV7-3 and TRBJ2-2; D call uncertain. CDR1 is SGHTA, CDR2 FQGTGA, per germline. V lost 1 base to trimming and J lost 2 bases, with 8 bases between them. The CDR3 covers 15 residues. The CDR3 spells CASSLKPTNTGELFF. The CDR3 region has the DNA TGTGCCAGCAGCTTAAAGCCTACTAACACCGGGGAGCTGTTTTTT.

The chain combines TRBV5-1 with TRBJ2-7; 8 nucleotides line up with TRBD2. CDR3 length: 14 residues. With V trimmed by 4 bases and J by 2 bases, 5 bases remained unmatched. Per the germline V gene, CDR1 is SGHRS and CDR2 is YFSETQ. Here the CDR3 DNA reads TGCGCCAGCAGCACAAGCGGGGGTACCTACGAGCAGTACTTC. Amino acid sequence: CASSTSGGTYEQYF.

The chain joins TRBV5-5 to TRBJ1-2; 8 positions agree with TRBD1. Germline assignment: CDR1 SGHKS and CDR2 YYEKEE (reference sequence). J was trimmed by 7 bases and V by 0 bases; bases with no gene match: 5. The CDR3 covers 14 residues. Here the CDR3 DNA reads TGTGCCAGCAGCTTGGCAGGGACAGGTGTTGGCTACACCTTC. It translates to CASSLAGTGVGYTF.

The chain is built from TRBV6-5 and TRBJ2-7, with 7 bases fitting TRBD1. Germline V gene data show CDR1 as MNHEY and CDR2 as SVGAGI. J lost 5 bases, V lost 6 bases, and 4 bases had no gene match. CDR3 size: 12 residues. This CDR3 reads CASRSTGDEQYF. CDR3 DNA: TGTGCCAGCAGAAGTACAGGGGACGAGCAGTACTTC.

The rearrangement links TRBV19 to TRBJ1-2, with D unclear. The germline V and J ends were trimmed by 7 bases and 3 bases, with 18 bases remaining between them. CDR1 and CDR2 (germline): LNHDA, SQIVND (reference sequence). This CDR3 spans 15 amino acids. The CDR3 nucleotides are TGTGCCAGTACCTCCTGGGAGAGAGGGCACTATGGCTACACCTTC. Translating it yields CASTSWERGHYGYTF.

The chain joins TRBV20-1 to TRBJ1-2; 7 bases align to TRBD1. CDR1 DFQATT and CDR2 SNEGSKA come from the germline V gene (reference sequence). This CDR3 is built from 11 residues. V shed 5 bases, J shed 4 bases, and the junction held 1 base outside the gene matches. The CDR3 region is CSARDSYGYTF. CDR3 nucleotides: TGCAGTGCTCGGGACAGCTATGGCTACACCTTC.

This chain connects TRBV12-2 to TRBJ2-4; the table's D call of TRBD1 was not tested on the DNA. TRBV12-2 is deemed a pseudogene. The CDR3 runs to 15 residues. CDR3 bases: TGTGCAAGTCGTCGAATCGGACAGGGGAAAAACATTCAGTACTTC. Residues: CASRRIGQGKNIQYF.

The V gene is TRBV4-1, the J gene TRBJ2-5, with a weak D call TRBD1 (8 bases). The V end was cut by 4 bases, the J end by 3 bases, with 18 bases between. The CDR3 sequence is 16 residues long. Germline V gene data show CDR1 as MGHRA and CDR2 as YSYEKL. CDR3 region: CASSPDRGGSKETQYF. The CDR3 DNA is TGCGCCAGCAGCCCCGACAGGGGAGGGTCCAAAGAGACCCAGTACTTC.

The chain combines TRBV18 with TRBJ1-1, with D perhaps matching TRBD1 (5 bases). This CDR3 region has 15 residues. Trimming stripped 2 bases from V and 2 bases from J, with 12 bases between. CDR1 and CDR2 (germline): KGHSH, LQKENI. CDR3 loop: CASSPAGAANTEAFF. The CDR3 DNA reads TGTGCCAGCTCACCAGCTGGGGCGGCAAACACTGAAGCTTTCTTT. The full variable domain, in which reference TRBV18 and TRBJ1-1 provide the parts outside the CDR3, is NAGVMQNPRHLVRRRGQEARLRCSPMKGHSHVYWYRQLPEEGLKFMVYLQKENIIDESGMPKERFSAEFPKEGPSILRIQQVVRGDSAAYFCASSPAGAANTEAFFGQGTRLTVV.

This clone was detected only once. This chain links TRBV6-6 with TRBJ1-2; TRBD1 agrees at 11 bases. Germline CDR1 is MNHNY and CDR2 is SVGAGI (reference sequence). The CDR3 runs to 14 residues. The V segment lost 7 bases and the J segment 7 bases; nucleotides outside the gene matches: 8. The CDR3 bases are TGTGCCAGCATTCCCGGACAGGGGGCGACTGGCTACACCTTC. Translated, it gives CASIPGQGATGYTF.

The chain carries TRBV7-9 and TRBJ2-7, with D perhaps matching TRBD1 (5 bases). V dropped 3 bases and J dropped 4 bases, with 10 bases sitting between them. Germline CDR1 reads SEHNR; CDR2 reads FQNEAQ (reference sequence). This CDR3 comprises 13 residues. This chain's CDR3 is CASSFETAYEQYF. CDR3 coding DNA: TGTGCCAGCAGCTTCGAGACAGCTTACGAGCAGTACTTC.

This chain uses TRBV5-1 with TRBJ1-2; 7 nucleotides line up with TRBD1. The CDR3 has 15 amino acids. V lost 4 bases to trimming and J lost 3 bases; unmatched junction nucleotides: 9. In germline, CDR1 is SGHRS, CDR2 YFSETQ. The chain's CDR3 is CASSPDRATDYGYTF. The CDR3 nucleotides are TGCGCCAGCAGCCCTGACAGGGCGACTGACTATGGCTACACCTTC.

The chain employs TRBV6-6 and TRBJ1-1; D might be TRBD1 (6 bases). The CDR3 totals 14 residues. Germline lookup yields CDR1 MNHNY and CDR2 SVGAGI (reference sequence). The V end was cut by 4 bases, the J end by 3 bases, with 12 bases between. The CDR3 DNA sequence: TGTGCCAGCAGTTTGGCAAACAGGGACACTGAAGCTTTCTTT. This translates into CASSLANRDTEAFF.

This sequence joins TRBV27 and TRBJ2-3; 12 bases align to TRBD2. Germline V gene sequence: CDR1 MNHEY, CDR2 SMNVEV (reference sequence). This CDR3 is built from 16 residues. With V trimmed by 5 bases and J by 6 bases, 9 bases remained unmatched. The CDR3: CASSDGLAGLTDTQYF. CDR3 in DNA: TGTGCCAGCAGTGACGGACTAGCGGGGTTGACGGATACGCAGTATTTT.

The chain links TRBV15 to TRBJ1-4; unclear D gene. This CDR3 contains 13 residues. V lost 5 bases and J lost 4, with 8 bases in between. Germline values: CDR1 LNHNV, CDR2 YYDKDF (reference sequence). As DNA, the CDR3 is TGTGCCACCAGCGAACAGAATAATGAAAAACTGTTTTTT. This gives the protein CATSEQNNEKLFF.

The V and J genes are TRBV28 and TRBJ1-2; D call uncertain. Per the germline V gene, CDR1 is MDHEN and CDR2 is SYDVKM. Trimming took off 6 bases at V and 1 base at J, with 3 bases between the two ends. This CDR3 has 11 residues. CDR3 DNA sequence: TGTGCCAGCAGCCTTAACTATGGCTACACCTTC. The encoded protein is CASSLNYGYTF.

V and J are TRBV9 and TRBJ2-1, with D perhaps TRBD1 (6 bases). The V end was cut by 6 bases, the J end by 7 bases, with 11 bases between. Germline V CDR1 and CDR2: SGDLS, YYNGEE. This CDR3 is built from 12 residues. CDR3 protein: CASNRVGNEQFF. Here the CDR3 DNA reads TGTGCCAGCAACAGGGTAGGAAATGAGCAGTTCTTC.